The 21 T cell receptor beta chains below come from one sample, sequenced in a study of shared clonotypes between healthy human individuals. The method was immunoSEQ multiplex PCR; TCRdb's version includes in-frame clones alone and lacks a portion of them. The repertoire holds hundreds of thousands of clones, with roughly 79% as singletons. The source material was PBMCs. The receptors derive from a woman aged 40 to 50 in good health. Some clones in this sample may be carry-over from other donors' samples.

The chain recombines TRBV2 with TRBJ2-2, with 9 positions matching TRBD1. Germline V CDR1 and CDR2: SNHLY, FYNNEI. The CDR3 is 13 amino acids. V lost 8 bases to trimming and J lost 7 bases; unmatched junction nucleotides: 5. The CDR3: CASRDRVDGELFF. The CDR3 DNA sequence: TGTGCCAGCCGGGACAGGGTTGACGGGGAGCTGTTTTTT.

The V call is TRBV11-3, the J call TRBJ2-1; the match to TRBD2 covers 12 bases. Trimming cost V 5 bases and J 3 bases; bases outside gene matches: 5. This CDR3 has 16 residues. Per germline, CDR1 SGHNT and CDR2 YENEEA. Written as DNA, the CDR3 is TGTGCCAGCAGCCTCTCGACTAGCGGGAGCTACAATGAGCAGTTCTTC. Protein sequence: CASSLSTSGSYNEQFF.

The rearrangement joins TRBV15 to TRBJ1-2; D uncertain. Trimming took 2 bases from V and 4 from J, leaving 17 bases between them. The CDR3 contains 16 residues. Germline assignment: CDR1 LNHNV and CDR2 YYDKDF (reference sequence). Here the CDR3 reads CATSRIRRASRYGYTF. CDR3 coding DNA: TGTGCCACCAGCAGAATCAGGAGGGCGTCCCGCTATGGCTACACCTTC.

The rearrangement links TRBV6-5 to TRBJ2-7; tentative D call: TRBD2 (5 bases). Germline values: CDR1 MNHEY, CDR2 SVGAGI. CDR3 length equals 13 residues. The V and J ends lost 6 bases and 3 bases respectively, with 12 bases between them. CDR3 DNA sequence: TGTGCCAGCAGCCCCGGACTCCTCTACGAGCAGTACTTC. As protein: CASSPGLLYEQYF.

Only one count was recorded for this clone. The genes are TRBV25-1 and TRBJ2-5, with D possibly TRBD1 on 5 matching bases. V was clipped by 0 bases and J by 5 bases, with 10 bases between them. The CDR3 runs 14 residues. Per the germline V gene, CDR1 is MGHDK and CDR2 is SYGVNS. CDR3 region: CASSEYVGLETQYF. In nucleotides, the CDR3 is TGTGCCAGCAGTGAATATGTGGGGCTCGAGACCCAGTACTTC. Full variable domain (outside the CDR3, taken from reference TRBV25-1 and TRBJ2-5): EADIYQTPRYLVIGTGKKITLECSQTMGHDKMYWYQQDPGMELHLIHYSYGVNSTEKGDLSSESTVSRIRTEHFPLTLESARPSHTSQYLCASSEYVGLETQYFGPGTRLLVL.

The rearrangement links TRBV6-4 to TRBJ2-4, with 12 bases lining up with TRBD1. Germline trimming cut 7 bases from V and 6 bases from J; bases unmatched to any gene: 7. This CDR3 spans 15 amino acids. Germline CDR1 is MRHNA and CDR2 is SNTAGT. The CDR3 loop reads CASNRDRGPGNIQYF. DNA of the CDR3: TGTGCCAGCAACCGGGACAGGGGGCCGGGAAACATTCAGTACTTC.

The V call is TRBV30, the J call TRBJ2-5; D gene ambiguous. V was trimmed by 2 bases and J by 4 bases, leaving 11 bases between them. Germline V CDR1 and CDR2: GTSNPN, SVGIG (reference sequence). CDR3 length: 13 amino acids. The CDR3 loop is CAWSTASRETQYF. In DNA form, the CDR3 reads TGTGCCTGGAGTACAGCTAGTCGAGAGACCCAGTACTTC.

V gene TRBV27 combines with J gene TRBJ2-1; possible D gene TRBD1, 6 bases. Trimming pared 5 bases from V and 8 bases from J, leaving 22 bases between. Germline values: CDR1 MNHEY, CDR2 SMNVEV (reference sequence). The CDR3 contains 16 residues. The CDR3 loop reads CASSPHGDRLGDEQFF. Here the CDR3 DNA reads TGTGCCAGCAGTCCCCACGGAGACAGGCTAGGTGATGAGCAGTTCTTC.

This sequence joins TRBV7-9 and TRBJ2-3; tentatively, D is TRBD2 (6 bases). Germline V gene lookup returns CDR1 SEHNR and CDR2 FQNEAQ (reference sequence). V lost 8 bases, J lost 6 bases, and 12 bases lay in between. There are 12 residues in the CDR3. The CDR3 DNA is TGTGCCAGCGGACTACAGCGGGATACGCAGTATTTT. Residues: CASGLQRDTQYF.

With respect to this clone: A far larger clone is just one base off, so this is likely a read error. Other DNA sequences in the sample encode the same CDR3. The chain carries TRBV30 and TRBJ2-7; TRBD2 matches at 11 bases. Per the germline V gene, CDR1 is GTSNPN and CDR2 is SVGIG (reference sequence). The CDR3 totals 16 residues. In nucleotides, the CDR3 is TGTGCCTGGAGCCTTTTAGCGGGAGGGCCCTCCAACGAGCAGTACTTC. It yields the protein CAWSLLAGGPSNEQYF.

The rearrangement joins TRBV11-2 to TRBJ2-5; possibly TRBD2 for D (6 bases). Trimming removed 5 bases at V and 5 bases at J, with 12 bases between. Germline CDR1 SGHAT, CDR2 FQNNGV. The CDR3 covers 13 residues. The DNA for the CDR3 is TGTGCCAGCAGCCCCGGGAGTGGGGAGACCCAGTACTTC. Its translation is CASSPGSGETQYF.

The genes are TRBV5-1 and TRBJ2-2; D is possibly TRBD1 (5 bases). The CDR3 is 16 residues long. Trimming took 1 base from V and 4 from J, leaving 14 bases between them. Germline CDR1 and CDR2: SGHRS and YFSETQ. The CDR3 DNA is TGCGCCAGCAGCTTGCCCGCTGGGGCGAGCACCGGGGAGCTGTTTTTT. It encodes CASSLPAGASTGELFF. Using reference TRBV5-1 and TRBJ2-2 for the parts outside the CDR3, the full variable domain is KAGVTQTPRYLIKTRGQQVTLSCSPISGHRSVSWYQQTPGQGLQFLFEYFSETQRNKGNFPGRFSGRQFSNSRSEMNVSTLELGDSALYLCASSLPAGASTGELFFGEGSRLTVL.

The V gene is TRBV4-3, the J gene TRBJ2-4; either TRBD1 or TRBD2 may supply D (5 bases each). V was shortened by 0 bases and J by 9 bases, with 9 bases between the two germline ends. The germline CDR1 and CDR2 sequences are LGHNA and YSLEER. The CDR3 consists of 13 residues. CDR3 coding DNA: TGCGCCAGCAGCCAAGATAGGGGACCCATTCAGTACTTC. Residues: CASSQDRGPIQYF.

This CDR3 is CASSLLYSGANVLTF. The CDR3, as DNA: TGTGCCAGCAGCTTGTTGTACTCTGGGGCCAACGTCCTGACTTTC. The chain combines TRBV7-8 with TRBJ2-6; D uncertain. Germline loops: CDR1 SGHVS, CDR2 FQNEAQ. V dropped 3 bases and J dropped 0 bases, with 6 bases sitting between them. CDR3 length: 15 amino acids.

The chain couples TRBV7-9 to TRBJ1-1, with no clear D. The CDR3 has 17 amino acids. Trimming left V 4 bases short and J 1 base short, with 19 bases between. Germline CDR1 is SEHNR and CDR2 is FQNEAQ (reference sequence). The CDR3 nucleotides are TGTGCCAGCAGCTCGCAGTACCGAGCCCATACGAACACTGAAGCTTTCTTT. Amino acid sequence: CASSSQYRAHTNTEAFF.

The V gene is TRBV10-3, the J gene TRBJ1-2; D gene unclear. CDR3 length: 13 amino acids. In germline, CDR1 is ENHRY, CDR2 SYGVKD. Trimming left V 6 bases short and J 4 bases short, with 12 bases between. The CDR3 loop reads CAIRDAASYGYTF. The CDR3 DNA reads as TGTGCCATCAGGGACGCCGCCTCCTATGGCTACACCTTC.

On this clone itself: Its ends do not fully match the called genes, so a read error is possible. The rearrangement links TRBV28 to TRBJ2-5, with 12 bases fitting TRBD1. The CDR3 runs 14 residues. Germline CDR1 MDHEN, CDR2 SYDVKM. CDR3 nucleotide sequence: TGTGCCAGCAGTCCTCCGGGACAGGGGGCCACTAGGGACTTC. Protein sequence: CASSPPGQGATRDF.

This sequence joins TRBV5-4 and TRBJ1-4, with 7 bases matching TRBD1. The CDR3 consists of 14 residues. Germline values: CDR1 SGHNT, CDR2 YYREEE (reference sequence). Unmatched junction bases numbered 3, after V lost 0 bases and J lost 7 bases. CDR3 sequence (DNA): TGTGCCAGCAGCTTGGATCAGGGGGGTGAAAAACTGTTTTTT. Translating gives CASSLDQGGEKLFF.

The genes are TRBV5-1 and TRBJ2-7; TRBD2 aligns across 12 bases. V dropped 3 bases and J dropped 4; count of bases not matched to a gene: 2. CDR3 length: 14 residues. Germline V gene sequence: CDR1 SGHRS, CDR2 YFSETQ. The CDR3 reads CASSSGTSGYEQYF. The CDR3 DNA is TGCGCCAGCAGCTCAGGGACTAGCGGGTACGAGCAGTACTTC.

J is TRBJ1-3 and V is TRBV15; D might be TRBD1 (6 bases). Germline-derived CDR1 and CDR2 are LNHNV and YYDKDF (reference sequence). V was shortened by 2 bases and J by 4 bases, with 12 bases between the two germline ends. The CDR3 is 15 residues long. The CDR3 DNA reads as TGTGCCACCAGCAGATTCACAGGGCAGGGAAACACCATATATTTT. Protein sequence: CATSRFTGQGNTIYF.

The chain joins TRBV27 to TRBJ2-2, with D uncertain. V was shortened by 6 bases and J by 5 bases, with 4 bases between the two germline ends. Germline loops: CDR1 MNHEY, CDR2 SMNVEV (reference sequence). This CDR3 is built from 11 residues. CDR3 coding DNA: TGTGCCAGCAGCCCGACCGGGGAGCTGTTTTTT. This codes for CASSPTGELFF.